The next 8 T cell receptor beta chains were all read from a single sample in a study of regulatory T cells in long-lasting Graves disease. Construction of TCR beta libraries relied on iRepertoire HTBI primers and on Arm-PCR targeting CDR3 regions. TCRdb reprocessed the multiplex PCR reads with MiXCR, giving one entry per CDR3 protein. This sample yields 400,000 to 550,000 distinct CDR3 sequences, of which about 15% are seen a single time; 16% belongs to the top ten. The time point was: newly diagnosed GD, antithyroid drugs for less than 3 months. PBMCs were the source of the RNA used for TCR sequencing. The sample was also linked to a second study, of T cells in Graves' hyperthyroidism and ophthalmopathy.

The specimen was peripheral blood mononuclear cells (PBMCs), collected at new diagnosis, from a patient treated with antithyroid drugs. All receptors derive from a young woman with Graves disease.

In its sample, this clonotype was seen a few times. The V call is TRBV5-4, the J call TRBJ1-2; D unresolved. This CDR3 region has 15 residues. Between the trimmed V and J ends, which lost 4 bases and 0 bases, there was a span of 13 bases. From germline, CDR1 is SGHNT and CDR2 YYREEE (reference sequence). The CDR3 protein is CASSPDGPPNYGYTF. The CDR3, as DNA: TGTGCCAGCAGCCCCGACGGGCCCCCTAACTATGGCTACACCTTC.

The table lists this clonotype with a few counts. The gene calls are TRBV6-1 and TRBJ1-1, with 7 bases aligning to TRBD1. Germline values: CDR1 MNHNS, CDR2 SASEGT. The CDR3 is 14 residues long. Trimming at V came to 6 bases and at J to 2 bases, leaving 6 bases not matched to a gene. CDR3 sequence: CASRTDRINTEAFF. The CDR3 nucleotides are TGTGCCAGCAGGACGGACAGGATTAACACTGAAGCTTTCTTT.

This clonotype came up a few times. A clone one base away is much larger, so this may be a read error. The chain uses TRBV25-1 and TRBJ1-2, with 7 bases fitting TRBD1. With V trimmed by 3 bases and J by 3 bases, 1 base remained unmatched. This CDR3 has 13 amino acids. Germline CDR1 MGHDK, CDR2 SYGVNS. CDR3 DNA: TGTGCCAGCAGTGATGACAGGGACTATGGCTACACCTTC. It translates to CASSDDRDYGYTF.

V and J are TRBV27 and TRBJ2-2; TRBD2 aligns across 7 bases. The V and J ends lost 0 bases and 5 bases, in that order; junction bases with no gene match: 6. This CDR3 spans 16 amino acids. Looked up from germline, CDR1 is MNHEY and CDR2 is SMNVEV (reference sequence). In nucleotides, the CDR3 is TGTGCCAGCAGTTTATCCGGCGGGGGAGGGACCGGGGAGCTGTTTTTT. Translating it yields CASSLSGGGGTGELFF.

Only a few counts were recorded for this clonotype. The J gene is TRBJ1-3, the V gene TRBV18; TRBD1 is a possible D gene (6 bases). V lost 3 bases to trimming and J lost 2 bases, with 17 bases between them. CDR1 is KGHSH and CDR2 is LQKENI in the germline V gene. The CDR3 consists of 17 residues. The DNA of the CDR3 is TGTGCCAGCTCACCTACTTCACTCTCAGGGGCTGGAAACACCATATATTTT. The encoded protein is CASSPTSLSGAGNTIYF.

This clonotype was observed at least ten times. The CDR3 is CASSPLGSSYDEQYF. CDR3 nucleotide sequence: TGTGCCAGCTCACCCTTGGGTAGCTCTTATGACGAGCAGTACTTC. The chain links TRBV18 to TRBJ2-7, with no clear D. Trimming removed 3 bases at V and 5 bases at J, with 17 bases between. The CDR3 has 15 amino acids. Germline-derived CDR1 and CDR2 are KGHSH and LQKENI.

In its sample, this clonotype was seen a few times. This may arise from a read error, as a much more abundant clone is one base away. V usage is TRBV20-1 and J usage is TRBJ1-2, with D maybe TRBD1 (6 bases). This CDR3 is 14 amino acids long. The germline CDR1 and CDR2 sequences are DFQATT and SNEGSKA (reference sequence). CDR3 in amino acids: CSAIRSGANYGHTF. CDR3 in DNA: TGCAGTGCTATAAGGTCAGGGGCTAACTATGGCCACACCTTC.

This clonotype was counted only a few times. The CDR3 sequence is CASSLVGGQAYGYTF. In DNA, the CDR3 is TGCGCCAGCAGCTTGGTAGGGGGACAAGCCTATGGCTACACCTTC. The V gene is TRBV5-1, the J gene TRBJ1-2; D is possibly TRBD1 (6 bases). This CDR3 comprises 15 residues. The V gene's germline CDR1 is SGHRS and CDR2 YFSETQ. V was trimmed by 0 bases and J by 4 bases, leaving 13 bases between them.